Following are 9 T cell receptor beta chains from one sample sequenced in a study of cytomegalovirus exposure and HLA in healthy donors. A multiplex PCR was run with 60 Vbeta primers and 13 Jbeta primers. TCRdb's copy holds only in-frame clones and misses some; the assay was immunoSEQ multiplex PCR. The sample holds about 180,000 clones, 70% to 85% seen once. The sample was PBMCs. The receptors shown here come from a woman aged 40 to 50 in good health and CMV-seronegative.

CDR3 sequence (DNA): TGTGCCAGCAGCCAAGATCTCGGCGGGAGCCCCTACAATGAGCAGTTCTTC. Protein: CASSQDLGGSPYNEQFF. V gene TRBV4-2 combines with J gene TRBJ2-1; 7 nucleotides line up with TRBD2. With 0 bases clipped from V and 2 bases from J, the junction kept 7 bases outside the gene matches. CDR3 size: 17 residues. The germline CDR1 and CDR2 sequences are LGHNA and YNFKEQ.

V is TRBV7-9 and J is TRBJ2-7; unclear D gene. V lost 5 bases to trimming and J lost 0 bases, with 17 bases between them. The CDR3 consists of 16 residues. CDR1 SEHNR and CDR2 FQNEAQ come from the germline V gene (reference sequence). This chain's CDR3 is CASSRPTSGSSYEQYF. In nucleotides, the CDR3 is TGTGCCAGCAGCAGGCCCACCTCAGGTAGCTCCTACGAGCAGTACTTC.

The V gene is TRBV29-1, the J gene TRBJ2-1, with 12 bases that match TRBD1. Germline CDR1 and CDR2: SQVTM and ANQGSEA. The CDR3 has 13 amino acids. V lost 6 bases to trimming and J lost 6 bases; unmatched junction nucleotides: 3. CDR3 residues: CSVGTGGFNEQFF. CDR3 sequence (DNA): TGCAGCGTAGGGACAGGGGGCTTCAATGAGCAGTTCTTC.

This clone has only a few counts. The gene calls are TRBV9 and TRBJ2-1; D possibly corresponds to TRBD1 (6 bases). This CDR3 has 18 amino acids. V lost 0 bases and J lost 1, with 17 bases in between. Germline V CDR1 and CDR2: SGDLS, YYNGEE. CDR3 in DNA: TGTGCCAGCAGCGTAGTAAAAGGCCAGGGGCTATCCTACAATGAGCAGTTCTTC. It specifies CASSVVKGQGLSYNEQFF.

This clone has more than one count but fewer than ten. This chain joins TRBV19 and TRBJ1-5; D gene uncertain. In germline, CDR1 is LNHDA, CDR2 SQIVND (reference sequence). Trimming removed 2 bases from V and 5 bases from J, with 37 bases in between. The CDR3 sequence is 23 residues long. CDR3 coding DNA: TGTGCCAGTAGTATACGGAGTGATAGATGCAGCCCCACCGCATCAACCAGTTATCAGCCCCAGCATTTT. Translated, it gives CASSIRSDRCSPTASTSYQPQHF. The complete variable domain, with remaining parts taken from reference TRBV19 and TRBJ1-5, reads DGGITQSPKYLFRKEGQNVTLSCEQNLNHDAMYWYRQDPGQGLRLIYYSQIVNDFQKGDIAEGYSVSREKKESFPLTVTSAQKNPTAFYLCASSIRSDRCSPTASTSYQPQHFGDGTRLSIL.

V gene TRBV25-1 combines with J gene TRBJ1-2, with 7 bases identical to TRBD1. The CDR3 runs 15 residues. The V gene end was trimmed by 2 bases and the J gene end by 2 bases; junction bases not matched to a gene: 5. The germline gives CDR1 MGHDK, CDR2 SYGVNS. The CDR3 DNA reads TGTGCCAGCAGTGAAGGCAACAGGGGAAACTATGGCTACACCTTC. Its translation is CASSEGNRGNYGYTF.

The rearrangement uses TRBV5-5 and TRBJ1-5, with D possibly being TRBD1 (5 bases). The CDR3 is 14 residues long. Trimming pared 1 base from V and 7 bases from J, leaving 12 bases between. The germline V gene has CDR1 SGHKS and CDR2 YYEKEE (reference sequence). The CDR3 nucleotides read TGTGCCAGCAGCTTGTGGGGCTCTGGGCAGCCCCAGCATTTT. This translates into CASSLWGSGQPQHF.

The CDR3 is CASSLGTGDTEAFF. CDR3 nucleotide sequence: TGTGCCAGCAGCTTAGGGACAGGGGACACTGAAGCTTTCTTT. The chain links TRBV7-9 to TRBJ1-1, with TRBD1 matching over 9 bases. This CDR3 region has 14 residues. Trimming cost V 1 base and J 3 bases; bases outside gene matches: 0. Germline values: CDR1 SEHNR, CDR2 FQNEAQ (reference sequence).

The chain combines TRBV12-2 with TRBJ2-2; TRBD2 reflects the table's D call only, with no check against the DNA. TRBV12-2 is marked as a pseudogene. The CDR3 is 18 residues long. The CDR3 DNA is TGTGCAAGTCGCTTTTGGCCTAGCGGGAGGCAATACACCGGGGAGCTGTTTTTT. Its protein is CASRFWPSGRQYTGELFF.